This TCR beta chain was obtained from a study of shared clonotypes between healthy human individuals. Study context: Aged 18 to 49, the donors were a couple of women and a few men. Study observations and caveats: It was observed that roughly 5.4% of naive CD4 clonotypes were shared across several donors. Limitation of the genetic and exposure-history diversity represented came from the few donors.

It was at deep level that the assay was run. The repertoire was sequenced with immunoSEQ multiplex PCR; TCRdb's copy has only in-frame clones and lacks some. The data contain over 700,000 clones, over 60% of them singletons. The sample holds one count of this clone. Its target is unknown. Germline CDR1 and CDR2: SGHAT and FQNNGV. V was pared by 0 bases and J by 5 bases, with 14 bases between. CDR3 length equals 15 residues. The sequenced sample consisted of memory CD4+ T cells sorted from blood. Regarding subset: CD45RA-negative fraction. The source of this sequence is a woman younger than 45 in good health. The chain has TRBV11-2 and TRBJ2-7; possibly TRBD2 for D (5 bases). DNA of the CDR3: TGTGCCAGCAGCTTAGATCTCGCTAGCAGTAACGAGCAGTACTTC. This gives the protein CASSLDLASSNEQYF.